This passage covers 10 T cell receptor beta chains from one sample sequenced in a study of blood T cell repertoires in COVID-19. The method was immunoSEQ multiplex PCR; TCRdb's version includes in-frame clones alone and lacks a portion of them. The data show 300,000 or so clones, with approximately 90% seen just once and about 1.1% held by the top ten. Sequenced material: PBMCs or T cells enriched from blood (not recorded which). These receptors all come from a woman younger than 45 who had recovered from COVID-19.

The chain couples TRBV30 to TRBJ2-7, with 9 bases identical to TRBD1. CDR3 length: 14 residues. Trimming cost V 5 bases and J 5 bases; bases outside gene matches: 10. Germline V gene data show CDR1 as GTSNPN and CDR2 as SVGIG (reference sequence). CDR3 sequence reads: CAWLITGGIDEQYF. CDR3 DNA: TGTGCCTGGTTAATTACAGGGGGCATAGACGAGCAGTACTTC.

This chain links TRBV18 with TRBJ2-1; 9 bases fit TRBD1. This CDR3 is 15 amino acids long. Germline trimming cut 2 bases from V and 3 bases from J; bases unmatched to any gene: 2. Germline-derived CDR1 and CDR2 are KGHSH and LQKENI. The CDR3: CASSPGGQGYNEQFF. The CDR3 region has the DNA TGTGCCAGCTCACCAGGGGGACAGGGCTACAATGAGCAGTTCTTC.

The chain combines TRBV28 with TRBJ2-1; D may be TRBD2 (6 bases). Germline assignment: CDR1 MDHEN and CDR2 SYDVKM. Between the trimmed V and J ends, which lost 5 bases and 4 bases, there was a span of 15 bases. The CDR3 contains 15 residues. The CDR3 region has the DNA TGTGCCAGCAGTGACGGGACTCCAGAATACAATGAGCAGTTCTTC. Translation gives CASSDGTPEYNEQFF.

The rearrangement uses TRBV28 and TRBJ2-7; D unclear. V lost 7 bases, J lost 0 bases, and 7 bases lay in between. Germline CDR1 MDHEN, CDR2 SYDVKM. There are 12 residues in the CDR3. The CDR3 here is CASMAYSYEQYF. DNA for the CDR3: TGTGCCAGCATGGCATACTCCTACGAGCAGTACTTC. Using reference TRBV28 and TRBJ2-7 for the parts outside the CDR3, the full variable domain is DVKVTQSSRYLVKRTGEKVFLECVQDMDHENMFWYRQDPGLGLRLIYFSYDVKMKEKGDIPEGYSVSREKKERFSLILESASTNQTSMYLCASMAYSYEQYFGPGTRLTVT.

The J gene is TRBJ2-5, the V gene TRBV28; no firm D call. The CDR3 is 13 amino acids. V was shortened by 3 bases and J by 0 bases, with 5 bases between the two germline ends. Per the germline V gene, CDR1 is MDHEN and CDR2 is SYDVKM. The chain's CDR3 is CASSFRDQETQYF. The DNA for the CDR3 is TGTGCCAGCAGTTTCCGGGACCAAGAGACCCAGTACTTC.

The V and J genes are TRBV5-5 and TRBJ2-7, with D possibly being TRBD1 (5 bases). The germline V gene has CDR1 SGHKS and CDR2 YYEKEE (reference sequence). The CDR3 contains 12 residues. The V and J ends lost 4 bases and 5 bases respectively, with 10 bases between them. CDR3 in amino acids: CASSHDSHEQYF. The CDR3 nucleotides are TGTGCCAGCAGCCACGACAGCCACGAGCAGTACTTC.

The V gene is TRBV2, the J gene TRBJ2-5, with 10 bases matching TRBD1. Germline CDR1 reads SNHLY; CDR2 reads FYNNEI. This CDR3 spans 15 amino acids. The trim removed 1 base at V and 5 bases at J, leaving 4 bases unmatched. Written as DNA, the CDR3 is TGTGCCAGCAGTGAAGAGGGACAGGGGTGGGAGACCCAGTACTTC. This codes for CASSEEGQGWETQYF.

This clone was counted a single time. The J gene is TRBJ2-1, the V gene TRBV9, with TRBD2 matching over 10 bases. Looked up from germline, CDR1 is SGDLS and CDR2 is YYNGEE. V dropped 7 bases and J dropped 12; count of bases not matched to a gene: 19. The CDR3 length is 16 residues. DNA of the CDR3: TGTGCCAGCGGAACCCCCCTTCTAGCGGGGGCCGCGGCGCAGTTCTTC. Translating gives CASGTPLLAGAAAQFF.

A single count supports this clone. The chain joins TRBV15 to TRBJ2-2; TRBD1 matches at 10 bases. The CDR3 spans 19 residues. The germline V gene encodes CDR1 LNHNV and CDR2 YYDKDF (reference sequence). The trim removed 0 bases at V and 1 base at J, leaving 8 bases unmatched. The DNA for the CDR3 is TGTGCCACCAGCAGAGAGGGACAGGGGTTCGCAGGGAACACCGGGGAGCTGTTTTTT. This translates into CATSREGQGFAGNTGELFF.

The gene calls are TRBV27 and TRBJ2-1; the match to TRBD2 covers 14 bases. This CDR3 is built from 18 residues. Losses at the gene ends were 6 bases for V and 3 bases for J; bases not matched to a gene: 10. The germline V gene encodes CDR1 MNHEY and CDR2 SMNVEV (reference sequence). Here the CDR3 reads CASSLGTSGRIYYNEQFF. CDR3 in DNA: TGTGCCAGCAGCCTGGGGACTAGCGGGAGAATATACTACAATGAGCAGTTCTTC.